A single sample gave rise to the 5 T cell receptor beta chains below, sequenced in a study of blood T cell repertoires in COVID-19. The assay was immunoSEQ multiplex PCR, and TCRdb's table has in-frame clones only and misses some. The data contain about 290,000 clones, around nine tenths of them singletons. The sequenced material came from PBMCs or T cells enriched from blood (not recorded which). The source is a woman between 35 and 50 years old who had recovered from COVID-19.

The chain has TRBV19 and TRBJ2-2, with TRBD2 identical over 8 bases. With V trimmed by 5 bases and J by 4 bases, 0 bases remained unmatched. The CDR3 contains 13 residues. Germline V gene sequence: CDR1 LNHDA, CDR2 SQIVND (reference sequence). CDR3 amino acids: CASSAGGTGELFF. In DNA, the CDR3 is TGTGCCAGTAGTGCGGGGGGCACCGGGGAGCTGTTTTTT.

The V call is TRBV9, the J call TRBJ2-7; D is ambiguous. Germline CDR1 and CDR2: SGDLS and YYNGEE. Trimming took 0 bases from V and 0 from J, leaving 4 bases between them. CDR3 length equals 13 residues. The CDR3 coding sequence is TGTGCCAGCAGCGTAGATATCTCCTACGAGCAGTACTTC. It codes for CASSVDISYEQYF.

The CDR3 DNA sequence: TGTGCCAGCAGCCGTTCCCTGGGAAACAGGGCCTCCTACAATGAGCAGTTCTTC. Protein sequence: CASSRSLGNRASYNEQFF. The chain couples TRBV7-3 to TRBJ2-1, with D perhaps matching TRBD1 (6 bases). CDR1 SGHTA and CDR2 FQGTGA come from the germline V gene. V lost 5 bases and J lost 0, with 20 bases in between. The CDR3 contains 18 residues.

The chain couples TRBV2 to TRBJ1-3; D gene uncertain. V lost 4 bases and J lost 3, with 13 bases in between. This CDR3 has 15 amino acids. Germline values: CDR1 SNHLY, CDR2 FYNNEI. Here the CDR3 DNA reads TGTGCCAGCAGTGTTTCGGGGTTGAATGGAAACACCATATATTTT. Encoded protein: CASSVSGLNGNTIYF.

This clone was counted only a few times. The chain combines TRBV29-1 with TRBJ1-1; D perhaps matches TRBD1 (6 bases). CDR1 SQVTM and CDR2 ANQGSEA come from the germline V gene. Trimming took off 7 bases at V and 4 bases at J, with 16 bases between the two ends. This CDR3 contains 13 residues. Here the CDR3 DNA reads TGCAGCGCCGAGGGGGTAAGGGCCACTGAAGCTTTCTTT. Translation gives CSAEGVRATEAFF.